This TCR beta chain stems from a study of CD8 T cells in Susac syndrome. TEMRA cells were enriched by FACS, and CD4+ and CD8+ T cells were negatively isolated. This clonotype was seen a few times. A quantity of roughly 0.5 to 1 ug RNA underwent reverse transcription using random hexamers. TCRdb analysed the immunoSEQ multiplex PCR reads with MiXCR anew, one entry per CDR3 protein. The profile shows around 140,000 distinct CDR3 sequences, around 86% of them singletons. With 2 bases clipped from V and 2 bases from J, the junction kept 8 bases outside the gene matches. The CDR3 length is 18 residues. Germline V lookup: CDR1 LNHDA, CDR2 SQIVND (reference sequence).

The material sequenced was CD8+ T cells from PBMCs. The source of this sequence is a human donor with multiple sclerosis. The genes are TRBV19 and TRBJ2-6, with TRBD1 matching 8 bases. CDR3 sequence reads: CASSIRAGGDPGANVLTF. The DNA of the CDR3 is TGTGCCAGTAGTATAAGGGCAGGGGGCGACCCTGGGGCCAACGTCCTGACTTTC.